The rows below give T cell receptor beta chains drawn from one sample of a study of blood T cell repertoires in COVID-19. Sequencing used immunoSEQ multiplex PCR; TCRdb keeps in-frame clones, though not all of them. The data show around 260,000 clones, with around 87% seen just once and 2.3% held by the top ten. The sequencing input was peripheral blood. Receptors were obtained from a woman between 50 and 59 years old with acute or convalescent COVID-19. CDR3s include the opening cysteine and the closing phenylalanine or tryptophan. D genes are given only for firm matches. Not every row has a clone size; where given, it reads once, few, many or a size class.

j_gene,d_gene,abundance,v_gene,CDR3nt,CDR3aa
TRBJ2-1,NA,NA,TRBV27,TGTGCCAGCAAGAAGGGCGGGACTCGTGTGGATGAGCAGTTCTTC,CASKKGGTRVDEQFF
TRBJ1-2,NA,NA,TRBV28,TGTGCCAGCAGACCCGGGGTTTTTAACTATGGCTACACCTTC,CASRPGVFNYGYTF
TRBJ2-1,NA,NA,TRBV5-1,TGCGCCAGCAGCTTGTTGAGCAACTCCTACAATGAGCAGTTCTTC,CASSLLSNSYNEQFF
TRBJ2-3,TRBD2,NA,TRBV15,TGTGCCACTGAGATGGCGGGGGGCACAGATACGCAGTATTTT,CATEMAGGTDTQYF
TRBJ2-1,NA,NA,TRBV12-3/TRBV12-4,TGTGCCAGCAGATCGCTACTAGGGGGTGAGCAGTTCTTC,CASRSLLGGEQFF
TRBJ2-1,NA,NA,TRBV7-2,TGTGCCAGCAGCTTAGCGGGTGACAAGTACAATGAGCAGTTCTTC,CASSLAGDKYNEQFF
TRBJ1-6,NA,few,TRBV18,TGTGCCAGCTCACCAGGACAGCCTTTTAATTCACCCCTCCACTTT,CASSPGQPFNSPLHF
TRBJ2-7,NA,NA,TRBV28,TGTGCCAGCAGTCCCACGGGACAAACCTACGAGCAGTACTTC,CASSPTGQTYEQYF
TRBJ1-1,NA,NA,TRBV12-3/TRBV12-4,TGTGCCAGCAGTTTAAGGATCGGGACTGAAGCTTTCTTT,CASSLRIGTEAFF
TRBJ1-2,TRBD1,NA,TRBV28,TGTGCCACGCAACATTCGGGACAGGGGGCGCAAGGCTACACCTTC,CATQHSGQGAQGYTF
TRBJ1-5,NA,NA,TRBV28,TGTGCCAGCATGGGGGGGAACAATCAGCCCCAGCATTTT,CASMGGNNQPQHF
TRBJ2-3,NA,NA,TRBV7-9,TGTGCCAGCAGCCGGACAGGAGGGGGTGAAGATACGCAGTATTTT,CASSRTGGGEDTQYF
TRBJ2-3,TRBD2,NA,TRBV5-1,TGCGCCAGCAGCTTTGGGAGGGCCGGCACAGATACGCAGTATTTT,CASSFGRAGTDTQYF
TRBJ2-7,NA,NA,TRBV3-1/TRBV3-2,TGTGCCACCGAACAAACAGGTTCCTCCTACGAGCAGTACTTC,CATEQTGSSYEQYF
TRBJ1-2,NA,NA,TRBV3-1/TRBV3-2,TGTGCCAGCAGCCAACTGGGAGATGGCTACACCTTC,CASSQLGDGYTF
TRBJ1-1,NA,NA,TRBV12-3/TRBV12-4,TGTGCCAGCAGTTCCGGGAGCGGCACTGAAGCTTTCTTT,CASSSGSGTEAFF
TRBJ1-4,TRBD1,NA,TRBV5-1,TGCGCCAGCAGTGCGGGACAGGGGGATGAAAAACTGTTTTTT,CASSAGQGDEKLFF
TRBJ2-1,NA,NA,TRBV6-6,TGTGCCAGCAGTTACCCCTCCAATGGCGAGCAGTTCTTC,CASSYPSNGEQFF
TRBJ1-1,TRBD1,NA,TRBV6-2/TRBV6-3,TGTGCCAGCAGTCGACCCGGGACAGGGCGGACTGAAGCTTTCTTT,CASSRPGTGRTEAFF
TRBJ1-1,TRBD1,once,TRBV18,TGTGCCAGCTCACCGGCAGGGGGCGATGACACTGAAGCTTTCTTT,CASSPAGGDDTEAFF
TRBJ2-1,NA,NA,TRBV11-2,TGTGCCAGCAGCTTAAAGTTTGGGCAAACGCAGTTCTTC,CASSLKFGQTQFF
TRBJ1-4,NA,NA,TRBV13,TGTGCCAGCAGCTTGGGGGGAAGGCGTTGGGAAAAACTGTTTTTT,CASSLGGRRWEKLFF
TRBJ2-1,TRBD1,NA,TRBV25-1,TGTGCCAGCAGTGACCTGCCCAGGACAGGATACAATGAGCAGTTCTTC,CASSDLPRTGYNEQFF
TRBJ1-2,NA,NA,TRBV4-1,TGCGCCAGCAGCCAAGAGCTCGGGGTTGAAGGGAGTTTAAACTATGGCTACACCTTC,CASSQELGVEGSLNYGYTF
TRBJ2-1,TRBD2,NA,TRBV5-1,TGCGCCAGCAGCTTACTAGCGGGTGCCTACAATGAGCAGTTCTTC,CASSLLAGAYNEQFF
TRBJ2-7,TRBD1,NA,TRBV9,TGTGCCAGCAGCGTAGCCGGGACAGGGGTATACGAGCAGTACTTC,CASSVAGTGVYEQYF
TRBJ2-7,TRBD1,NA,TRBV7-9,TGTGCCAGCAGCTGGAGACAGGGGGCGGACGAGCAGTACTTC,CASSWRQGADEQYF
TRBJ1-2,TRBD1,NA,TRBV29-1,TGCAGCGCCCGGGCAGGGGGCGAATCCAATTATGGCTACACCTTC,CSARAGGESNYGYTF
TRBJ2-3,TRBD2,NA,TRBV10-3,TGTGCCATCAGGAGAAAACTAGCGGGCATTAGCACAGATACGCAGTATTTT,CAIRRKLAGISTDTQYF
TRBJ2-2,TRBD2,NA,TRBV27,TGTGCCAGCAGTTTAAGGAGTCGACTAGCGGGACCGAACACCGGGGAGCTGTTTTTT,CASSLRSRLAGPNTGELFF
TRBJ2-1,TRBD2,once,TRBV5-4,TGTGCCAGCAGCTTGGCGGGAGGGCCGGGGAATGAGCAGTTCTTC,CASSLAGGPGNEQFF
TRBJ1-1,TRBD1,few,TRBV6-5,TGTGCCAGCAGCCTCCTCGACAGGGGAAACACTGAAGCTTTCTTT,CASSLLDRGNTEAFF
TRBJ1-1,TRBD1,NA,TRBV5-1,TGCGCCAGCAGCACCGGACAGGGGGGGAACACTGAAGCTTTCTTT,CASSTGQGGNTEAFF
TRBJ1-6,NA,NA,TRBV9,TGTGCCAGTTCAGGGCGGACGGATTCACCCCTCCACTTT,CASSGRTDSPLHF
TRBJ1-1,NA,NA,TRBV5-4,TGTGCCAGCAGCGCCGAGTTTGGACGAGGGGGTTTGAGGAACACTGAAGCTTTCTTT,CASSAEFGRGGLRNTEAFF
TRBJ2-7,TRBD1,NA,TRBV29-1,TGCAGCGCACCGGGACAGGGGGCTAACGAGCAGTACTTC,CSAPGQGANEQYF
TRBJ1-2,NA,NA,TRBV10-3,TGTGCCATCAGTGAGGCGGGGGGGAACTATGGCTACACCTTC,CAISEAGGNYGYTF
TRBJ1-3,TRBD1,NA,TRBV7-8,TGTGCCAGCAGCGCGGACAGGGGTGGAAACACCATATATTTT,CASSADRGGNTIYF
TRBJ2-3,NA,NA,TRBV29-1,TGCAGCGTTGACGCGGCAGATACGCAGTATTTT,CSVDAADTQYF
TRBJ1-1,NA,NA,TRBV19,TGTGCCAGTAGTATAGTCGGAGGGGAGAACACTGAAGCTTTCTTT,CASSIVGGENTEAFF
TRBJ1-1,NA,NA,TRBV4-2,TGTGCCAGCAGCCCGAAGGGCCGGGGGGGCACTGAAGCTTTCTTT,CASSPKGRGGTEAFF
TRBJ1-2,NA,NA,TRBV3-1/TRBV3-2,TGTGCCAGCAGGTCGGTTTATGGCTACACCTTC,CASRSVYGYTF